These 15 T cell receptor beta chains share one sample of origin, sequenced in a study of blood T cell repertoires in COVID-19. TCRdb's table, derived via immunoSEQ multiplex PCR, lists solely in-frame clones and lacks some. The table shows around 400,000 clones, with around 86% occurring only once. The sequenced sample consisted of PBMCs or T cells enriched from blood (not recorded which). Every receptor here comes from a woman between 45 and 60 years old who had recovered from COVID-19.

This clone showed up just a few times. This CDR3 reads CASSEATGGSGNSPLHF. CDR3 coding DNA: TGTGCCAGCAGTGAAGCGACAGGGGGCAGCGGGAATTCACCCCTCCACTTT. The J gene is TRBJ1-6, the V gene TRBV6-1; 10 bases align to TRBD1. V dropped 0 bases and J dropped 7; count of bases not matched to a gene: 6. The CDR3 runs 17 residues. Germline CDR1 and CDR2: MNHNS and SASEGT.

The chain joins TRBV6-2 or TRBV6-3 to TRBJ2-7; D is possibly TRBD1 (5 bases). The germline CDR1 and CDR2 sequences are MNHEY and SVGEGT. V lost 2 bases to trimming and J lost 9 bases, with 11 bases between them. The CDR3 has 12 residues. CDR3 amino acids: CASSYIRGLQYF. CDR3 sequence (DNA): TGTGCCAGCAGTTACATAAGGGGTCTGCAGTACTTC.

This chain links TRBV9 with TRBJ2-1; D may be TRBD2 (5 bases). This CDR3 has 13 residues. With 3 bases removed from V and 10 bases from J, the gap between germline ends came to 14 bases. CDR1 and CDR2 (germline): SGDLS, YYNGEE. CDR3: CASSDPPGGEQFF. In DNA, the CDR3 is TGTGCCAGCAGCGACCCCCCAGGAGGCGAGCAGTTCTTC.

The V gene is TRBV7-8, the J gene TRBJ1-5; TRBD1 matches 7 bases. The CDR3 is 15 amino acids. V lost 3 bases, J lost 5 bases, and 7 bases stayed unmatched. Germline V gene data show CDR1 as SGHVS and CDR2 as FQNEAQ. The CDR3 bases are TGTGCCAGCAGCTTGGGAAGACAGGGAGATCAGCCCCAGCATTTT. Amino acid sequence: CASSLGRQGDQPQHF.

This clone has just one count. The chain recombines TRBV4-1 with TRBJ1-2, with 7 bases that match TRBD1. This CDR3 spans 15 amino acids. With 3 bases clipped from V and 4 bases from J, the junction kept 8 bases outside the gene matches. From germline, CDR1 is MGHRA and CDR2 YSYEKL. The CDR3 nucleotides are TGCGCCAGCAGCCAGGGAGGACAGGACATCTATGGCTACACCTTC. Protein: CASSQGGQDIYGYTF.

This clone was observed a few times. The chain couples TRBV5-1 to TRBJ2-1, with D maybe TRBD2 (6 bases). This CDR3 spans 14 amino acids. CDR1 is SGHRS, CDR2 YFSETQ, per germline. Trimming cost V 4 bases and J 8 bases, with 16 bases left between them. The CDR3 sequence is CASSPGVVGDEQFF. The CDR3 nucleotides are TGCGCCAGCAGCCCGGGAGTAGTAGGTGATGAGCAGTTCTTC.

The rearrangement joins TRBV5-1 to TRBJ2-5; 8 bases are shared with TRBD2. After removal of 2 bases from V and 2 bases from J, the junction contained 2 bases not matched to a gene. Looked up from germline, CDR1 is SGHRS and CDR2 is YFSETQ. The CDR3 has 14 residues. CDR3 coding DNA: TGCGCCAGCAGCTTCGGCGGGGGGCAAGAGACCCAGTACTTC. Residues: CASSFGGGQETQYF.

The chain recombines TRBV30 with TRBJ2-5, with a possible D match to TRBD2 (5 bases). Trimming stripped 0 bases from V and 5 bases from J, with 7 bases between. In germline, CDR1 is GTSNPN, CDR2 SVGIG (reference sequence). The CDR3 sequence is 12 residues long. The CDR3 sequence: CAWSVIAETQYF. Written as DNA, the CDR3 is TGTGCCTGGAGTGTAATAGCGGAGACCCAGTACTTC.

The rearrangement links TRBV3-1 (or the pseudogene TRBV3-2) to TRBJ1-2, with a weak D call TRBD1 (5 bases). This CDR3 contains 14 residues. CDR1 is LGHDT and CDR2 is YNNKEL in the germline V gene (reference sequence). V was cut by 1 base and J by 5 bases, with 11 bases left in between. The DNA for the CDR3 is TGTGCCAGCAGCCAAGTTGGAGGGGTATATGGCTACACCTTC. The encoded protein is CASSQVGGVYGYTF.

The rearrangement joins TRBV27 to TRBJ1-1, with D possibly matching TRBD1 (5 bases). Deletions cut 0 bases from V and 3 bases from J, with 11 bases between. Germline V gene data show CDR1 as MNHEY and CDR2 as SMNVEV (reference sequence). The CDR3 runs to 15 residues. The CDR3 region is CASSLSWRGDTEAFF. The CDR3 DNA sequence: TGTGCCAGCAGTTTATCGTGGAGGGGAGACACTGAAGCTTTCTTT.

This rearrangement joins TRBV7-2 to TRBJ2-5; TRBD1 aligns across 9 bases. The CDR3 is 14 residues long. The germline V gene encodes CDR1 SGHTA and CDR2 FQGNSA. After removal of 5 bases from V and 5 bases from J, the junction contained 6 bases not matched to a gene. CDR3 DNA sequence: TGTGCCAGCAGCAGGACAGGGGTCGGGGAGACCCAGTACTTC. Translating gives CASSRTGVGETQYF. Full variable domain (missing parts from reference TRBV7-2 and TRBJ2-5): GAGVSQSPSNKVTEKGKDVELRCDPISGHTALYWYRQSLGQGLEFLIYFQGNSAPDKSGLPSDRFSAERTGGSVSTLTIQRTQQEDSAVYLCASSRTGVGETQYFGPGTRLLVL.

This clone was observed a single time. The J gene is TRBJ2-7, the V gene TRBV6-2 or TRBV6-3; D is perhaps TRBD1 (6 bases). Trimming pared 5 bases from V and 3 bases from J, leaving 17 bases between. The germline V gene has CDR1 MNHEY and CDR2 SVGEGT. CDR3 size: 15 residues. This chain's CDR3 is CASSITGLRGYEQYF. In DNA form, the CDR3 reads TGTGCCAGCAGTATCACAGGGCTTAGGGGCTACGAGCAGTACTTC.

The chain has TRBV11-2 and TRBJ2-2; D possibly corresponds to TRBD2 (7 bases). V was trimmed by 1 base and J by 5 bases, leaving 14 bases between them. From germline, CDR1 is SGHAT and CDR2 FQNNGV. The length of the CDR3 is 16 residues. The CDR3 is CASSLGAGAPTGELFF. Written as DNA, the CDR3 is TGTGCCAGCAGCTTAGGCGCGGGGGCCCCGACCGGGGAGCTGTTTTTT.

The CDR3 nucleotides are TGTGCCAGCAGCTTGGCAGGCAGAATCTATGGCTACACCTTC. Protein product: CASSLAGRIYGYTF. This chain links TRBV5-5 with TRBJ1-2, with D uncertain. With 0 bases removed from V and 4 bases from J, the gap between germline ends came to 10 bases. Germline V gene lookup returns CDR1 SGHKS and CDR2 YYEKEE (reference sequence). The CDR3 covers 14 residues.

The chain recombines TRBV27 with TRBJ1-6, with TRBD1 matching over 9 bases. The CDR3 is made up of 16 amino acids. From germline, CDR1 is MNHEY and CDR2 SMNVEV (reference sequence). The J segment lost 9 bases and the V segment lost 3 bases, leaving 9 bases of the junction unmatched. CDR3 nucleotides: TGTGCCAGCAGTTTTTCGACCGGGACAGGGCGTTCACCCCTCCACTTT. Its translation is CASSFSTGTGRSPLHF.